The 20 T cell receptor beta chains below all came from one sample that was sequenced in a study of CD4+ T cells in melanoma. Data came from immunoSEQ multiplex PCR; TCRdb stores just in-frame clones and leaves some out. The table lists 17,000 or so clones, roughly 80% of them singletons. Sample: cells from a culture (not recorded whether cultured in vitro). The receptor source for this set is a human donor with melanoma.

V gene TRBV5-1 combines with J gene TRBJ2-7, with D possibly matching TRBD1 (5 bases). Per the germline V gene, CDR1 is SGHRS and CDR2 is YFSETQ. Trimming pared 4 bases from V and 2 bases from J, leaving 16 bases between. CDR3 size: 15 residues. The CDR3 region has the DNA TGCGCCAGCAGCGCACGACTGACAGCAGCCTACGAGCAGTACTTC. The encoded protein is CASSARLTAAYEQYF.

The chain joins TRBV5-5 to TRBJ2-5, with 7 nucleotides matching TRBD2. Trimming took 0 bases from V and 2 from J; bases not matched to a gene: 4. The CDR3 spans 15 residues. The germline V gene encodes CDR1 SGHKS and CDR2 YYEKEE (reference sequence). The CDR3 DNA reads as TGTGCCAGCAGCTTGGTAGGGACTATGCAAGAGACCCAGTACTTC. Translating gives CASSLVGTMQETQYF.

The gene calls are TRBV6-5 and TRBJ2-1, with D possibly TRBD2 on 6 matching bases. There are 13 residues in the CDR3. Deletions cut 10 bases from V and 7 bases from J, with 17 bases between. Germline V gives CDR1 MNHEY, CDR2 SVGAGI. In DNA, the CDR3 is TGTGCCACCCTCCGGGGGAATGGGAATGAGCAGTTCTTC. Its translation is CATLRGNGNEQFF.

The chain recombines TRBV21-1 with TRBJ2-5; the D segment call TRBD2 is taken from the table without a DNA check. TRBV21-1 is tagged as a pseudogene. This CDR3 is built from 17 residues. The CDR3 DNA is TGTGCCAGCAGCCAAATTAGAGGGAGCGGGGGCCCACGGGACCAGTACTTC. Translated, it gives CASSQIRGSGGPRDQYF.

The CDR3 nucleotides read TGTGCCATCAGGTACATGACAGGGTATGGCTACACCTTC. Translation: CAIRYMTGYGYTF. The rearrangement joins TRBV10-3 to TRBJ1-2; 7 nucleotides agree with TRBD1. CDR1 and CDR2 from the germline V gene are ENHRY and SYGVKD. The CDR3 runs 13 residues. Trimming took 6 bases from V and 5 from J; bases not matched to a gene: 6.

The chain recombines TRBV14 with TRBJ1-4, with TRBD1 matching over 7 bases. CDR1 and CDR2 from the germline V gene are SGHDN and FVKESK. V lost 4 bases, J lost 0 bases, and 2 bases stayed unmatched. The CDR3 totals 15 residues. This CDR3 reads CASSRQGATNEKLFF. The CDR3 DNA sequence: TGTGCCAGCAGCCGACAGGGCGCAACTAATGAAAAACTGTTTTTT.

This clone was recorded a few times. The V gene is TRBV2, the J gene TRBJ1-2, with a possible D match to TRBD1 (6 bases). Trimming removed 5 bases from V and 9 bases from J, with 10 bases in between. Germline values: CDR1 SNHLY, CDR2 FYNNEI. The CDR3 has 11 residues. The CDR3 here is CASSPQGSYTF. CDR3 nucleotide sequence: TGTGCCAGCAGTCCACAGGGTAGCTACACCTTC.

The gene calls are TRBV10-2 and TRBJ2-2; 7 bases fit TRBD1. Trimming took 5 bases from V and 4 from J; bases not matched to a gene: 7. The CDR3 runs 15 residues. Germline assignment: CDR1 WSHSY and CDR2 SAAADI. The CDR3 loop reads CASSPLTGRTGELFF. CDR3 in DNA: TGCGCCAGCAGTCCCTTGACAGGGCGCACCGGGGAGCTGTTTTTT.

The chain employs TRBV6-5 and TRBJ2-7; D might be TRBD1 (6 bases). Germline CDR1 is MNHEY and CDR2 is SVGAGI. V gave up 6 bases and J gave up 3 bases, with 9 bases separating them. The CDR3 consists of 12 residues. CDR3 bases: TGTGCCAGCAGCCCACAGGGCTACGAGCAGTACTTC. This encodes CASSPQGYEQYF.

This chain uses TRBV5-8 with TRBJ2-4; TRBD2 is a possible D gene (5 bases). The CDR3 sequence is 18 residues long. Germline assignment: CDR1 SGHTS and CDR2 YDEGEE. V lost 4 bases to trimming and J lost 1 base, with 21 bases between them. CDR3 nucleotides: TGTGCCAGCAGCCGAGGGCCCACGGGGTATGTGGCCAAAAACATTCAGTACTTC. The encoded protein is CASSRGPTGYVAKNIQYF.

This clone was seen a single time. The chain recombines TRBV30 with TRBJ2-3, with D hard to call. Looked up from germline, CDR1 is GTSNPN and CDR2 is SVGIG (reference sequence). V was clipped by 2 bases and J by 2 bases, with 5 bases between them. This CDR3 has 12 amino acids. CDR3 loop: CAWSKATDTQYF. The CDR3 nucleotides are TGTGCCTGGAGTAAAGCCACAGATACGCAGTATTTT.

V and J are TRBV7-9 and TRBJ2-1; D is ambiguous. This CDR3 is built from 14 residues. Trimming stripped 8 bases from V and 5 bases from J, with 16 bases between. The germline gives CDR1 SEHNR, CDR2 FQNEAQ (reference sequence). CDR3 in amino acids: CASSTKLTHNEQFF. For the CDR3, the DNA is TGTGCCAGCTCCACAAAGTTGACACACAATGAGCAGTTCTTC.

CDR3 amino acids: CASSVAVDTGELFF. For the CDR3, the DNA is TGTGCCAGCAGCGTAGCGGTCGACACCGGGGAGCTGTTTTTT. The rearrangement links TRBV9 to TRBJ2-2; no clear D. Between the trimmed V and J ends, which lost 0 bases and 3 bases, there was a span of 6 bases. This CDR3 contains 14 residues. Looked up from germline, CDR1 is SGDLS and CDR2 is YYNGEE.

This clone has a handful of counts. CDR3 region: CASSDLQGALHF. Written as DNA, the CDR3 is TGCGCCAGCAGCGATCTACAGGGTGCCCTCCACTTT. The rearrangement joins TRBV5-1 to TRBJ1-6; D may be TRBD1 (6 bases). Germline CDR1 is SGHRS and CDR2 is YFSETQ. Trimming stripped 4 bases from V and 14 bases from J, with 13 bases between. The CDR3 sequence is 12 residues long.

The chain combines TRBV12-2 with TRBJ1-1. TRBV12-2 is flagged as a pseudogene. CDR3 length: 15 residues. CDR3 in DNA: TGTGCAAGTCGCTTATTGAAGGAGCTTGGGGCTGAAGCTTTCTTT. It yields the protein CASRLLKELGAEAFF.

The chain links TRBV6-1 to TRBJ1-3; tentatively, D is TRBD1 (6 bases). V was cut by 7 bases and J by 2 bases, with 15 bases left in between. The CDR3 sequence is 15 residues long. Per the germline V gene, CDR1 is MNHNS and CDR2 is SASEGT. CDR3 sequence: CASTAGVSAGNTIYF. As DNA, the CDR3 is TGTGCCAGCACGGCAGGGGTTTCAGCTGGAAACACCATATATTTT.

The J gene is TRBJ2-2, the V gene TRBV6-5; D may be TRBD2 (5 bases). This CDR3 is built from 14 residues. The ends were cut back, 4 bases at V and 4 bases at J, with 10 bases in the middle. Germline assignment: CDR1 MNHEY and CDR2 SVGAGI. The CDR3 loop is CASSFGLGTGELFF. Written as DNA, the CDR3 is TGTGCCAGCAGTTTCGGACTTGGCACCGGGGAGCTGTTTTTT.

The chain combines TRBV6-8 with TRBJ2-3; TRBD2 agrees at 8 bases. V was clipped by 0 bases and J by 2 bases; unmatched bases: 16. Germline CDR1 is MNHGY and CDR2 is SAAAGT. This CDR3 contains 20 residues. The CDR3 DNA reads TGTGCCAGCAGTTACTCGATTTATTGCGGGGGGCGGAAAATCACAGATACGCAGTATTTT. Translated, it gives CASSYSIYCGGRKITDTQYF.

The chain is built from TRBV5-1 and TRBJ1-2, with D possibly being TRBD1 (6 bases). The V and J ends lost 4 bases and 8 bases respectively, with 21 bases between them. The CDR3 contains 15 residues. The germline gives CDR1 SGHRS, CDR2 YFSETQ. The DNA for the CDR3 is TGCGCCAGCAGCCTGCAGGACATTATTACAGGGGGCTACACCTTC. Its translation: CASSLQDIITGGYTF. Combining the CDR3 with reference TRBV5-1 and TRBJ1-2 gives the whole variable domain KAGVTQTPRYLIKTRGQQVTLSCSPISGHRSVSWYQQTPGQGLQFLFEYFSETQRNKGNFPGRFSGRQFSNSRSEMNVSTLELGDSALYLCASSLQDIITGGYTFGSGTRLTVV.

This clone came up a few times. The rearrangement joins TRBV2 to TRBJ1-6; D gene ambiguous. The CDR3 has 15 amino acids. Germline V gene data show CDR1 as SNHLY and CDR2 as FYNNEI. V was trimmed by 10 bases and J by 0 bases, leaving 13 bases between them. CDR3 sequence (DNA): TGTGCCACCAAGCGTAGCAGCTCCTATAATTCACCCCTCCACTTT. Translating gives CATKRSSSYNSPLHF.